One and the same sample provided the 16 T cell receptor beta chains below, sequenced in a study of T cell responses to AZD1222 COVID-19 vaccine. The repertoire was sequenced with immunoSEQ multiplex PCR; TCRdb's copy has only in-frame clones and lacks some. The sample lists under 200,000 clones; around 92% were seen once. Material: peripheral blood, obtained on day 0 of AZD1222 vaccination. Every receptor here comes from an adult in good health.

The chain links TRBV27 to TRBJ2-1; D gene ambiguous. Trimming shortened V by 2 bases and J by 8 bases, and 10 bases separated the two germline ends. Germline V CDR1 and CDR2: MNHEY, SMNVEV (reference sequence). The CDR3 extends over 13 amino acids. The CDR3 protein is CASSLQVRDEQFF. The CDR3 DNA reads as TGTGCCAGCAGTTTACAGGTCCGGGATGAGCAGTTCTTC.

This clone was picked up one time. The chain is built from TRBV27 and TRBJ2-1, with D perhaps matching TRBD1 (6 bases). This CDR3 spans 14 amino acids. Germline V gene sequence: CDR1 MNHEY, CDR2 SMNVEV (reference sequence). The V end was cut by 5 bases, the J end by 5 bases, with 13 bases between. CDR3 DNA sequence: TGTGCCAGCAGTCTAGACAGGTTGCACAATGAGCAGTTCTTC. The encoded protein is CASSLDRLHNEQFF.

This sequence joins TRBV27 and TRBJ1-1, with D tentatively TRBD1 (5 bases). CDR1 and CDR2 (germline): MNHEY, SMNVEV (reference sequence). V was trimmed by 7 bases and J by 1 base, leaving 13 bases between them. The CDR3 sequence is 14 residues long. CDR3 bases: TGTGCCAGCACCTATACAGGTGCGAACACTGAAGCTTTCTTT. Translating it yields CASTYTGANTEAFF.

The rearrangement uses TRBV29-1 and TRBJ2-5; no clear D. Trimming removed 1 base from V and 5 bases from J, with 5 bases in between. The CDR3 length is 11 residues. Per the germline V gene, CDR1 is SQVTM and CDR2 is ANQGSEA. The CDR3 DNA sequence: TGCAGCGTTGAAGTCGTGGAGACCCAGTACTTC. This gives the protein CSVEVVETQYF.

The genes are TRBV6-2 or TRBV6-3 and TRBJ2-2; D is unclear. The V gene's germline CDR1 is MNHEY and CDR2 SVGEGT. The CDR3 covers 15 residues. The germline V and J ends were trimmed by 6 bases and 1 base, with 12 bases remaining between them. The CDR3 region has the DNA TGTGCCAGCAGCACTTCTAGTGGGAACACCGGGGAGCTGTTTTTT. Encoded protein: CASSTSSGNTGELFF.

The V call is TRBV28, the J call TRBJ2-4, with D possibly matching TRBD1 (5 bases). The V end was cut by 6 bases, the J end by 5 bases, with 8 bases between. This CDR3 comprises 12 residues. From germline, CDR1 is MDHEN and CDR2 SYDVKM. Written as DNA, the CDR3 is TGTGCCAGCAGCTTAGGGGAAAACATTCAGTACTTC. It encodes CASSLGENIQYF.

The gene calls are TRBV29-1 and TRBJ2-1; 13 bases align to TRBD2. Germline V gene lookup returns CDR1 SQVTM and CDR2 ANQGSEA. V lost 8 bases and J lost 9; bases outside the gene matches: 7. This CDR3 comprises 13 residues. The CDR3 DNA reads as TGCAGCATCCCCGGGACTAGCGGGATTGAGCAGTTCTTC. This codes for CSIPGTSGIEQFF.

This chain links TRBV5-1 with TRBJ1-1, with TRBD1 as a possible D gene (5 bases). The germline CDR1 and CDR2 sequences are SGHRS and YFSETQ. V shed 0 bases and J shed 7 bases, with 10 bases lying between them. The CDR3 contains 13 residues. The CDR3: CASSLEGTGEAFF. DNA for the CDR3: TGCGCCAGCAGCTTGGAAGGAACAGGTGAAGCTTTCTTT.

Here the CDR3 DNA reads TGTGCCAGCAAGGACAGTCATTCACCCCTCCACTTT. This codes for CASKDSHSPLHF. The chain uses TRBV6-5 and TRBJ1-6, with TRBD1 as a possible D gene (6 bases). This CDR3 comprises 12 residues. Germline-derived CDR1 and CDR2 are MNHEY and SVGAGI. V was clipped by 7 bases and J by 8 bases, with 9 bases between them.

The chain links TRBV28 to TRBJ1-5; maybe TRBD1 (5 bases). This CDR3 comprises 14 residues. Per germline, CDR1 MDHEN and CDR2 SYDVKM. The V gene lost 6 bases and the J gene lost 6 bases, with 15 bases spanning the gap. The CDR3, as DNA: TGTGCCAGCAGCACGCGTGGGGGAGGTCAGCCCCAGCATTTT. Its protein is CASSTRGGGQPQHF.

The chain uses TRBV19 and TRBJ2-1; a weak D match, TRBD2 (5 bases). The germline gives CDR1 LNHDA, CDR2 SQIVND (reference sequence). Trimming stripped 5 bases from V and 7 bases from J, with 12 bases between. This CDR3 comprises 13 residues. In nucleotides, the CDR3 is TGTGCCAGTAGTTATGGACTCATTAATGAGCAGTTCTTC. It translates to CASSYGLINEQFF.

This chain connects TRBV2 to TRBJ1-1, with TRBD1 as a possible D gene (5 bases). From germline, CDR1 is SNHLY and CDR2 FYNNEI. This CDR3 is built from 14 residues. V lost 3 bases, J lost 10 bases, and 18 bases lay in between. CDR3 loop: CASSDTAVGDVAFF. The CDR3 DNA follows: TGTGCCAGCAGTGATACAGCGGTGGGGGACGTAGCTTTCTTT.

The V and J genes are TRBV7-3 and TRBJ2-3, with TRBD2 matching over 12 bases. J gave up 3 bases and V 6 bases, and 1 base lay outside the gene matches. Germline V CDR1 and CDR2: SGHTA, FQGTGA. CDR3 length: 14 amino acids. CDR3 residues: CASSGLAGTDTQYF. Here the CDR3 DNA reads TGTGCCAGCAGTGGACTAGCGGGAACAGATACGCAGTATTTT.

This sequence joins TRBV7-2 and TRBJ1-5; 8 bases are a match to TRBD1. Germline V CDR1 and CDR2: SGHTA, FQGNSA. Trimming took 2 bases from V and 1 from J; bases not matched to a gene: 4. The CDR3 sequence is 16 residues long. In nucleotides, the CDR3 is TGTGCCAGCAGCTTACAGGGGGCAGGAAGCAATCAGCCCCAGCATTTT. The encoded protein is CASSLQGAGSNQPQHF.

This chain links TRBV11-2 with TRBJ2-7, with 9 bases that match TRBD1. Germline-derived CDR1 and CDR2 are SGHAT and FQNNGV. The CDR3 length is 16 residues. The junction had 7 bases not matched to a gene; V was cut back by 2 bases and J by 2 bases. Written as DNA, the CDR3 is TGTGCCAGCAGCTTAAGCCCCCGGGACAGGGCCTACGAGCAGTACTTC. Its translation is CASSLSPRDRAYEQYF. The full variable domain, completed using reference TRBV11-2 and TRBJ2-7, is EAGVAQSPRYKIIEKRQSVAFWCNPISGHATLYWYQQILGQGPKLLIQFQNNGVVDDSQLPKDRFSAERLKGVDSTLKIQPAKLEDSAVYLCASSLSPRDRAYEQYFGPGTRLTVT.

The chain employs TRBV7-8 and TRBJ1-5; 7 bases map to TRBD1. Germline lookup yields CDR1 SGHVS and CDR2 FQNEAQ. The CDR3 covers 14 residues. Germline trimming cut 5 bases from V and 7 bases from J; bases unmatched to any gene: 8. CDR3 protein: CASSRRQGGQPQHF. DNA for the CDR3: TGTGCCAGCAGCCGACGACAGGGCGGACAGCCCCAGCATTTT. The full variable domain, with the rest looked up from reference TRBV7-8 and TRBJ1-5, is GAGVSQSPRYKVAKRGQDVALRCDPISGHVSLFWYQQALGQGPEFLTYFQNEAQLDKSGLPSDRFFAERPEGSVSTLKIQRTQQEDSAVYLCASSRRQGGQPQHFGDGTRLSIL.